This T cell receptor beta chain was observed in a study of blood T cell repertoires in COVID-19 (dated by TCRdb to 2019 to 2021). With respect to the entire study: Samples covering the acute and convalescent phases of COVID-19 were provided by collaborators in the United States, Italy and Spain. Sample metadata almost always included a de-identified subject ID, COVID-19 status, age in years and sex. The samples were drawn from two sources: the first 160 participants of the ongoing ImmuneRACE study, and 1,200 or so subjects contributed by 6 global collaborators. Where available, HLA class I and class II types were obtained from metadata supplied by the sample provider rather than from assay-based typing. Deeply sampled blood TCRbeta repertoires from subjects exposed to, actively infected with, or recovered from COVID-19 were included in the dataset. The repertoires were released in a freely available public database intended as a resource for research on the immune response to SARS-CoV-2. The prospective study material was composed of cDNA or gDNA derived from T cells, B-cell-depleted T cells, or PBMCs.

TCRbeta CDR3 regions were amplified from genomic DNA using the immunoSEQ Assay, a bias-controlled multiplex PCR. Concerning the study's data processing: Nucleated cell counts per sample were estimated from amplification of reference gene primers within the assay. Sequence reads were collapsed and filtered to measure the absolute abundance of every unique TCRbeta CDR3 rearrangement. For each sample, productive Simpson clonality was calculated by taking the square root of Simpson's diversity index across productive rearrangements. TCRdb carries this immuneACCESS record with in-frame sequences only. Its versions omit some clonotypes, under half of them owing to an unresolved V gene in the studies checked, with the rest unexplained. V and J calls and clone size are as listed in that table; D and trimming were resolved from the DNA. The sample table lists 300,000 to 500,000 clones, approximately 88% of them with a count of one. More than 2% of the sample is in the top ten clones.

For this clone: Its antigen specificity is not known. The junction does not match germline at one end; this may be a read error.

In the prospective study, participants were roughly 18 to 95 years old, resided in about two dozen geographic areas of the United States, and were enrolled through a virtual design. In the prospective study, cohorts were assigned on the basis of participant-reported clinical history obtained from a screening survey and a study questionnaire. Mobile phlebotomists in the prospective study collected whole blood, serum and a nasopharyngeal or oropharyngeal swab from every participant. Additional blood draws and questionnaires over an approximately 2-month period could optionally be provided by prospective study participants. Blood samples from the prospective study were shipped frozen or at room temperature prior to DNA extraction. Here is what the overall study found, with its caveats: Clinical and demographic metadata were provided uncurated, with the amount varying by source and participant.

The receptor's source is a woman in her 40s with acute COVID-19. The source material was PBMCs or T cells enriched from blood (not recorded which).

The encoded CDR3 is CASNGLAGGRNSGELFF. The nucleotides are TGTGCCAGCAACGGACTAGCGGGGGGCCGGAACTCCGGGGAGCTGTTTTTT. Recombination linked TRBV7-2 to TRBJ2-2; TRBD2 aligns with 14 central bases. From its cysteine to its phenylalanine, the CDR3 spans 17 amino acids. CDR3 DNA is the only sequence kept; it has 51 bases, read in frame from the first base. From the germline V gene, CDR1 is SGHTA and CDR2 is FQGNSA.